These 7 T cell receptor beta chains were all obtained from the same sample, sequenced in a study of identical twins. MiXCR, applied by TCRdb to the 5' RACE reads, yields one record per CDR3 protein. The data contain approximately 590,000 distinct CDR3 sequences, around a tenth of them singletons. The sample was also reused in another study, on yellow fever vaccine responses in identical twins.

The sample consisted of PBMCs. The receptor set was obtained from a woman between 18 and 30 years old in good health.

The chain couples TRBV5-1 to TRBJ2-1, with D maybe TRBD2 (6 bases). Germline loops: CDR1 SGHRS, CDR2 YFSETQ. The CDR3 is 14 amino acids. V shed 1 base and J shed 5 bases, with 10 bases lying between them. Here the CDR3 DNA reads TGCGCCAGCAGCTTGAGGGGAGGAAACAATGAGCAGTTCTTC. This encodes CASSLRGGNNEQFF.

This clonotype showed up many times. The rearrangement uses TRBV5-6 and TRBJ2-7, with TRBD2 matching 7 bases. V gave up 3 bases and J gave up 4 bases; unmatched junction bases: 1. Germline V gene data show CDR1 as SGHDT and CDR2 as YYEEEE. This CDR3 region has 12 residues. The CDR3 is CASSSGLYEQYF. The CDR3 nucleotides are TGTGCCAGCAGCTCGGGACTATACGAGCAGTACTTC.

V and J are TRBV5-5 and TRBJ2-1, with 7 bases that match TRBD2. After removal of 3 bases from V and 8 bases from J, the junction contained 14 bases not matched to a gene. Germline V CDR1 and CDR2: SGHKS, YYEKEE (reference sequence). This CDR3 is built from 16 residues. CDR3 coding DNA: TGTGCCAGCAGCTCGGCGGCGCGGGGGTGGTTGGATGAGCAGTTCTTC. This gives the protein CASSSAARGWLDEQFF.

The V call is TRBV7-2, the J call TRBJ2-7; perhaps TRBD1 as D (5 bases). The CDR3 covers 13 residues. Germline V gives CDR1 SGHTA, CDR2 FQGNSA. The ends were cut back, 3 bases at V and 6 bases at J, with 12 bases in the middle. CDR3 bases: TGTGCCAGCAGCTTCGTCAGGGAAGGCGAGCAGTACTTC. As protein: CASSFVREGEQYF.

About this clonotype itself: Being one base from a much bigger clone, this may be a read error. The J gene is TRBJ2-3, the V gene TRBV5-1, with TRBD2 matching 9 bases. The V gene's germline CDR1 is SGHRS and CDR2 YFSETQ. V lost 0 bases, J lost 4 bases, and 9 bases stayed unmatched. The CDR3 extends over 17 amino acids. Here the CDR3 reads CASSLEGGRARADTQYF. The CDR3 bases are TGCGCCAGCAGCTTGGAAGGCGGGAGGGCCCGCGCAGATACGCAGTATTTT.

This clonotype has more than one count but fewer than ten. This chain joins TRBV12-3 or TRBV12-4 and TRBJ2-6, with TRBD1 identical over 7 bases. The V gene end was trimmed by 5 bases and the J gene end by 0 bases; junction bases not matched to a gene: 7. CDR3 length equals 17 residues. CDR3: CASSHRDSGSGANVLTF. The CDR3 region has the DNA TGTGCCAGCAGTCATCGGGACAGCGGCTCTGGGGCCAACGTCCTGACTTTC.

This chain joins TRBV19 and TRBJ2-2, with a possible D match to TRBD2 (6 bases). CDR3 length: 13 amino acids. The V and J ends lost 8 bases and 5 bases respectively, with 12 bases between them. In germline, CDR1 is LNHDA, CDR2 SQIVND (reference sequence). This CDR3 is CASSGVLTGELFF. The DNA for the CDR3 is TGTGCCAGTTCGGGGGTCCTGACCGGGGAGCTGTTTTTT. The full variable domain, in which reference TRBV19 and TRBJ2-2 provide the parts outside the CDR3, is DGGITQSPKYLFRKEGQNVTLSCEQNLNHDAMYWYRQDPGQGLRLIYYSQIVNDFQKGDIAEGYSVSREKKESFPLTVTSAQKNPTAFYLCASSGVLTGELFFGEGSRLTVL.